These 9 T cell receptor beta chains came from one sample sequenced in a study of Graves' ophthalmopathy and Graves' hyperthyroidism. Investigators amplified TCR beta CDR3 regions from RNA transcripts. Following a first-round RT-PCR that used HTBI primers, a second-round multiplex PCR was carried out. TCRdb analysed the multiplex PCR reads with MiXCR anew, one entry per CDR3 protein. The table has about 640,000 distinct CDR3 sequences, over 40% seen once. The sample comprised peripheral blood. The receptor source for this set is an adult man with Graves' ophthalmopathy.

In the case of this clonotype: One base away lies a much larger clone, so this may be a sequencing read error. This chain connects TRBV10-3 to TRBJ1-1; no clear D. Trimming removed 5 bases from V and 3 bases from J, with 19 bases in between. This CDR3 comprises 16 residues. Germline V gene data show CDR1 as ENHRY and CDR2 as SYGVKD. The chain's CDR3 is CAISSDSTSSHTEAFF. The CDR3 DNA sequence: TGTGCCATCAGTTCCGACTCCACATCGAGCCACACTGAAGCTTTCTTT.

This clonotype was counted at least ten times. The chain employs TRBV12-3 or TRBV12-4 and TRBJ1-1, with TRBD1 as a possible D gene (6 bases). There are 14 residues in the CDR3. Trimming took 2 bases from V and 4 from J, leaving 11 bases between them. The CDR3 sequence is CASSLQGRSTEAFF. CDR3 DNA sequence: TGTGCCAGCAGTTTACAGGGGCGGAGCACTGAAGCTTTCTTT.

The V gene is TRBV2, the J gene TRBJ2-5; D is perhaps TRBD1 or TRBD2 (6 bases each). This CDR3 is built from 14 residues. Germline CDR1 is SNHLY and CDR2 is FYNNEI. V lost 7 bases to trimming and J lost 5 bases, with 17 bases between them. CDR3 sequence reads: CASTMTGGLETQYF. CDR3 coding DNA: TGTGCCAGCACGATGACTGGGGGGCTGGAGACCCAGTACTTC. Full variable domain (rest looked up from reference TRBV2 and TRBJ2-5): EPEVTQTPSHQVTQMGQEVILRCVPISNHLYFYWYRQILGQKVEFLVSFYNNEISEKSEIFDDQFSVERPDGSNFTLKIRSTKLEDSAMYFCASTMTGGLETQYFGPGTRLLVL.

DNA of the CDR3: TGTGCCAGCAGTGCTAGCGACCGGGAGACCCAGTACTTC. Its translation: CASSASDRETQYF. This chain connects TRBV25-1 to TRBJ2-5, with D perhaps TRBD2 (6 bases). The germline gives CDR1 MGHDK, CDR2 SYGVNS. Deletions cut 4 bases from V and 5 bases from J, with 11 bases between. The CDR3 sequence is 13 residues long. Based on the CDR3 plus reference TRBV25-1 and TRBJ2-5, the full variable domain is EADIYQTPRYLVIGTGKKITLECSQTMGHDKMYWYQQDPGMELHLIHYSYGVNSTEKGDLSSESTVSRIRTEHFPLTLESARPSHTSQYLCASSASDRETQYFGPGTRLLVL.

This clonotype has at least ten counts. Here the CDR3 DNA reads TGTGCCAGCAGTACTAGCACAGATACGCAGTATTTT. Residues: CASSTSTDTQYF. The chain uses TRBV2 and TRBJ2-3; D gene uncertain. CDR1 and CDR2 (germline): SNHLY, FYNNEI. V lost 5 bases and J lost 0, with 3 bases in between. This CDR3 has 12 residues.

This clonotype has a count of ten or more. The V and J genes are TRBV7-9 and TRBJ1-1, with 8 bases that match TRBD1. This CDR3 has 13 residues. V dropped 3 bases and J dropped 3; count of bases not matched to a gene: 0. CDR1 is SEHNR, CDR2 FQNEAQ, per germline (reference sequence). CDR3 protein: CASSLTGDTEAFF. Here the CDR3 DNA reads TGTGCCAGCAGCTTGACAGGGGACACTGAAGCTTTCTTT.

This chain joins TRBV20-1 and TRBJ2-3, with 9 bases lining up with TRBD2. The germline CDR1 and CDR2 sequences are DFQATT and SNEGSKA (reference sequence). The CDR3 consists of 11 residues. Trimming at V came to 6 bases and at J to 12 bases, leaving 7 bases not matched to a gene. Here the CDR3 reads CSAPSGRSQYF. In DNA form, the CDR3 reads TGCAGTGCCCCAAGCGGGAGGAGCCAGTATTTT.

Concerning this clonotype itself: One end of the junction is discordant with germline, which a read error may explain. As DNA, the CDR3 is TGTGCCAGCAGCGAAGGGGTGTTCGAGACCCAGTACTTC. Its protein is CASSEGVFETQYF. The rearrangement links TRBV2 to TRBJ2-5; D perhaps matches TRBD1 (5 bases). The CDR3 spans 13 residues. Looked up from germline, CDR1 is SNHLY and CDR2 is FYNNEI.

CDR3 coding DNA: TGTGCCACCACCGGGACAGTTAATGAAAAACTGTTTTTT. Its translation is CATTGTVNEKLFF. The rearrangement links TRBV25-1 to TRBJ1-4, with 7 bases aligning to TRBD1. Germline CDR1 is MGHDK and CDR2 is SYGVNS. Germline trimming cut 10 bases from V and 4 bases from J; bases unmatched to any gene: 6. The CDR3 is 13 residues long. The full variable domain, with the rest looked up from reference TRBV25-1 and TRBJ1-4, is EADIYQTPRYLVIGTGKKITLECSQTMGHDKMYWYQQDPGMELHLIHYSYGVNSTEKGDLSSESTVSRIRTEHFPLTLESARPSHTSQYLCATTGTVNEKLFFGSGTQLSVL.